The 9 T cell receptor beta chains presented below share a single source sample, sequenced in a study of blood T cell repertoires in COVID-19. Clones were read by immunoSEQ multiplex PCR, and TCRdb kept only the in-frame ones, dropping some. The data hold fewer than 350,000 clones, with 81% observed a single time. Sequencing used peripheral blood. These receptors were taken from a woman aged 55-69 years with active or convalescent COVID-19.

The CDR3 spells CASSPGRDTYTDTQYF. CDR3 nucleotide sequence: TGTGCCAGCAGCCCGGGCCGGGACACCTACACAGATACGCAGTATTTT. V and J are TRBV5-8 and TRBJ2-3; tentative D call: TRBD1 (6 bases). The germline V and J ends were trimmed by 4 bases and 2 bases, with 17 bases remaining between them. This CDR3 has 16 residues. The germline V gene has CDR1 SGHTS and CDR2 YDEGEE.

This chain connects TRBV5-5 to TRBJ1-2; D gene unclear. CDR1 SGHKS and CDR2 YYEKEE come from the germline V gene (reference sequence). The V end lost 0 bases, the J end lost 3 bases, and 12 bases lay between the germline ends. This CDR3 has 15 residues. The CDR3, as DNA: TGTGCCAGCAGCTTGGAGGCGGCCCAGCACTATGGCTACACCTTC. Protein: CASSLEAAQHYGYTF. The complete variable domain, with remaining parts taken from reference TRBV5-5 and TRBJ1-2, reads DAGVTQSPTHLIKTRGQQVTLRCSPISGHKSVSWYQQVLGQGPQFIFQYYEKEERGRGNFPDRFSARQFPNYSSELNVNALLLGDSALYLCASSLEAAQHYGYTFGSGTRLTVV.

The V gene is TRBV10-3, the J gene TRBJ1-1, with a weak D call TRBD1 (6 bases). V gave up 10 bases and J gave up 0 bases, with 15 bases separating them. The CDR3 contains 14 residues. Germline V gene lookup returns CDR1 ENHRY and CDR2 SYGVKD. For the CDR3, the DNA is TGTGCCACCGGGACATTATTAATGAACACTGAAGCTTTCTTT. As protein: CATGTLLMNTEAFF.

V and J are TRBV3-1 (or the pseudogene TRBV3-2) and TRBJ1-1, with D unresolved. V lost 4 bases and J 0 bases, leaving 6 bases between the germline ends. This CDR3 is built from 13 residues. Germline CDR1 reads LGHDT; CDR2 reads YNNKEL (reference sequence). In nucleotides, the CDR3 is TGTGCCAGCAGCCCCGCTATGAACACTGAAGCTTTCTTT. This gives the protein CASSPAMNTEAFF.

V gene TRBV6-5 combines with J gene TRBJ1-6; 12 bases line up with TRBD1. Germline loops: CDR1 MNHEY, CDR2 SVGAGI. The V segment lost 4 bases and the J segment 6 bases; nucleotides outside the gene matches: 4. The CDR3 consists of 16 residues. CDR3 sequence (DNA): TGTGCCAGCAGTTTAGGGACAGGGGGCCTTAATTCACCCCTCCACTTT. Encoded protein: CASSLGTGGLNSPLHF.

This rearrangement joins TRBV5-4 to TRBJ2-3, with 7 bases fitting TRBD1. Germline V lookup: CDR1 SGHNT, CDR2 YYREEE (reference sequence). V shed 2 bases and J 5 bases; nucleotides not matched to a gene: 8. This CDR3 contains 15 residues. The CDR3 loop reads CASSLVTGNQDTQYF. The DNA of the CDR3 is TGTGCCAGCAGCTTAGTGACAGGGAATCAAGATACGCAGTATTTT.

The V call is TRBV7-9, the J call TRBJ2-7; 8 nucleotides agree with TRBD1. CDR1 and CDR2 (germline): SEHNR, FQNEAQ (reference sequence). V lost 0 bases and J lost 5; bases outside the gene matches: 9. CDR3 size: 16 residues. The CDR3, as DNA: TGTGCCAGCAGCTTAGCTCGGACAGGGAAGAGGAACGAGCAGTACTTC. Its protein product is CASSLARTGKRNEQYF.

This chain uses TRBV12-3 or TRBV12-4 with TRBJ1-2; no definite D call. CDR3 length: 12 residues. V was trimmed by 5 bases and J by 4 bases, leaving 8 bases between them. Here the CDR3 reads CASSPPGYGYTF. The DNA of the CDR3 is TGTGCCAGCAGTCCCCCCGGCTATGGCTACACCTTC.

The chain couples TRBV29-1 to TRBJ1-1; possible D gene TRBD1, 5 bases. Germline V gene lookup returns CDR1 SQVTM and CDR2 ANQGSEA. The germline V and J ends were trimmed by 2 bases and 1 base, with 8 bases remaining between them. CDR3 size: 13 residues. The CDR3 region has the DNA TGCAGCGTTGAAAGGCAGGGGAACACTGAAGCTTTCTTT. This sequence encodes CSVERQGNTEAFF.